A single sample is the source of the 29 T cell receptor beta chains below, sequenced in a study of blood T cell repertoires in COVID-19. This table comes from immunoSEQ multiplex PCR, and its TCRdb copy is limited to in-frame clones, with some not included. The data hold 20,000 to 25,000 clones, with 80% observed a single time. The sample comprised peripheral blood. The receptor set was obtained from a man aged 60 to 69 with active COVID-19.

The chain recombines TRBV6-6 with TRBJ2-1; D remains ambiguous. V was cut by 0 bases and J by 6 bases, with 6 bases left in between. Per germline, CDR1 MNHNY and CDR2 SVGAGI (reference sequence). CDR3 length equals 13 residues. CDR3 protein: CASSYSSSNEQFF. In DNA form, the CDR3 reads TGTGCCAGCAGTTACTCGTCGAGCAATGAGCAGTTCTTC.

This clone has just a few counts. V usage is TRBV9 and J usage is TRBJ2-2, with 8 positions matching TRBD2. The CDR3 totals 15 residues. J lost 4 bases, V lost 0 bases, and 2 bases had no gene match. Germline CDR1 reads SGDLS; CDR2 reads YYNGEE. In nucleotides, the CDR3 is TGTGCCAGCAGCGTAGGCGGGGGGCGCACCGGGGAGCTGTTTTTT. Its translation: CASSVGGGRTGELFF.

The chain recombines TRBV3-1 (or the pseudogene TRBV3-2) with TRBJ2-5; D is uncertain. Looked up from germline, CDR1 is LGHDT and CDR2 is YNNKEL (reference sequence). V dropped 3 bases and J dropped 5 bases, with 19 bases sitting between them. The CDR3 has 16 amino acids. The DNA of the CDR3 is TGTGCCAGCAGCCACCGAGAGACCCGTCAGGCGGAGACCCAGTACTTC. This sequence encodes CASSHRETRQAETQYF.

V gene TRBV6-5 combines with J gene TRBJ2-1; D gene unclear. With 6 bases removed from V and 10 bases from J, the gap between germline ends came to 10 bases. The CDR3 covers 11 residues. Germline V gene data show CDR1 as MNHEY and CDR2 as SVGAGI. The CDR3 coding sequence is TGTGCCAGCAGGACCCCTAGGGAGCAGTTCTTC. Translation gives CASRTPREQFF.

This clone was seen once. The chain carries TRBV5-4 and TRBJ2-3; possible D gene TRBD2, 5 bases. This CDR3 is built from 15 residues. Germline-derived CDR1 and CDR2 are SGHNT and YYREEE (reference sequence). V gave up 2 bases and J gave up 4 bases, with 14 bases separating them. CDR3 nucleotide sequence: TGTGCCAGCAGCTTCAAAAGCTCCGGGGCAGATACGCAGTATTTT. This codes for CASSFKSSGADTQYF.

CDR3 coding DNA: TGTGCCAGCAGCTTACTCGGGACTAGCGTGTCCTACGAGCAGTACTTC. It specifies CASSLLGTSVSYEQYF. This chain links TRBV7-8 with TRBJ2-7; TRBD2 matches 10 bases. Germline V gives CDR1 SGHVS, CDR2 FQNEAQ. V lost 2 bases, J lost 1 base, and 5 bases stayed unmatched. CDR3 length: 16 amino acids.

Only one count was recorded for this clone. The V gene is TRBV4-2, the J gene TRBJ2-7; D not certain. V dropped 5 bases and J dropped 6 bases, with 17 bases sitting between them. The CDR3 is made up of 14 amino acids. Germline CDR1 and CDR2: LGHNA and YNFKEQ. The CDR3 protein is CASSSDVGLREQYF. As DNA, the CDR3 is TGTGCCAGCAGCTCCGACGTGGGCCTCCGCGAGCAGTACTTC.

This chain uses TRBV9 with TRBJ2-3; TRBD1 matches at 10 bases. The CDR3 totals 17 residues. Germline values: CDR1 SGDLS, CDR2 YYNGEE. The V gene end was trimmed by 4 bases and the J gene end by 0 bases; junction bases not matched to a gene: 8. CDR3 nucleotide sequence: TGTGCCAGCAGCAAAACGGGACAGGGGCCTAGCACAGATACGCAGTATTTT. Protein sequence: CASSKTGQGPSTDTQYF. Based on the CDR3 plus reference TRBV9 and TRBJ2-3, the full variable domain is DSGVTQTPKHLITATGQRVTLRCSPRSGDLSVYWYQQSLDQGLQFLIQYYNGEERAKGNILERFSAQQFPDLHSELNLSSLELGDSALYFCASSKTGQGPSTDTQYFGPGTRLTVL.

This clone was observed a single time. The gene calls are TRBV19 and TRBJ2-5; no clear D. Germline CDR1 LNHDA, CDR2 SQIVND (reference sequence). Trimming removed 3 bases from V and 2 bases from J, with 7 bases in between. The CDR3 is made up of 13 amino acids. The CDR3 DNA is TGTGCCAGTAGTATCGATACTCAAGAGACCCAGTACTTC. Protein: CASSIDTQETQYF.

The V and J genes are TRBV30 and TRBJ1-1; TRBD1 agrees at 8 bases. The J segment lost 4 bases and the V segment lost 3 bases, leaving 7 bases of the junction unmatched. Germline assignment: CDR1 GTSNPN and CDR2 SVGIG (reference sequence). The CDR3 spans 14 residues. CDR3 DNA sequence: TGTGCCTGGAGGAAAGGACAGGGAGGCACTGAAGCTTTCTTT. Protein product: CAWRKGQGGTEAFF. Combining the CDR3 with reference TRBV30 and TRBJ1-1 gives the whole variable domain SQTIHQWPATLVQPVGSPLSLECTVEGTSNPNLYWYRQAAGRGLQLLFYSVGIGQISSEVPQNLSASRPQDRQFILSSKKLLLSDSGFYLCAWRKGQGGTEAFFGQGTRLTVV.

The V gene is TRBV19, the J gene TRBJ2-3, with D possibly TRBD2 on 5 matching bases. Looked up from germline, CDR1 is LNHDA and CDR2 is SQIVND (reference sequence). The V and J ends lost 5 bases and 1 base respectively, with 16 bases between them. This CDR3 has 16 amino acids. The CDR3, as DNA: TGTGCCAGTAGTGTGCTAGCTCCTTTTCGCACAGATACGCAGTATTTT. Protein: CASSVLAPFRTDTQYF. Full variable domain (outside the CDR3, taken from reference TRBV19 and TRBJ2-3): DGGITQSPKYLFRKEGQNVTLSCEQNLNHDAMYWYRQDPGQGLRLIYYSQIVNDFQKGDIAEGYSVSREKKESFPLTVTSAQKNPTAFYLCASSVLAPFRTDTQYFGPGTRLTVL.

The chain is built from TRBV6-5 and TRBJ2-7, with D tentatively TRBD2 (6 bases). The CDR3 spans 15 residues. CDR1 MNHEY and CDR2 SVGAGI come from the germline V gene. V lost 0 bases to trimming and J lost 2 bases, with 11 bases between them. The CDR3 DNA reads TGTGCCAGCAGTTACTCGGGCGGGGAAACCTACGAGCAGTACTTC. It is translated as CASSYSGGETYEQYF.

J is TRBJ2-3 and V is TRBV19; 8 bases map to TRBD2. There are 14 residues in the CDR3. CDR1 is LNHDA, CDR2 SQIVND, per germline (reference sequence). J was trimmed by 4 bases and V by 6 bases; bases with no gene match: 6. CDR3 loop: CASRSGGPPDTQYF. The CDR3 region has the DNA TGTGCCAGTAGGTCGGGAGGGCCCCCAGATACGCAGTATTTT.

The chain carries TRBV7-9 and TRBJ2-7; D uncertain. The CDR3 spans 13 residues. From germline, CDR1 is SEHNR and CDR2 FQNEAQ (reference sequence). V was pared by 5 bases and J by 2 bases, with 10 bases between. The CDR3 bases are TGTGCCAGCAGCAATCACTTGACCTACGAGCAGTACTTC. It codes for CASSNHLTYEQYF.

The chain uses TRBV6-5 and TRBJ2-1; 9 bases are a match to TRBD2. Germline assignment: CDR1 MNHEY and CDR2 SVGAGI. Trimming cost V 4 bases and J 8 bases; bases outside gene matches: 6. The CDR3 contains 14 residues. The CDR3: CASSLAGVVDEQFF. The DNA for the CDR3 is TGTGCCAGCAGTTTAGCGGGAGTCGTAGATGAGCAGTTCTTC.

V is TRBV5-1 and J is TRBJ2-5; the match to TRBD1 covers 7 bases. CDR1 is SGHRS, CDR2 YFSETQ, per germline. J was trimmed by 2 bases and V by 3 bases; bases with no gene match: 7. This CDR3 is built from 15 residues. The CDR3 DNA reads TGCGCCAGCAGCTCGACAGGGTTAGGGCAAGAGACCCAGTACTTC. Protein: CASSSTGLGQETQYF.

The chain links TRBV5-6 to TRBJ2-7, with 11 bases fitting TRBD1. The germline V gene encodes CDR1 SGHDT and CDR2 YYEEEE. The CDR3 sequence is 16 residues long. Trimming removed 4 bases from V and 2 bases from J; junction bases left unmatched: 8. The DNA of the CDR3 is TGTGCCAGCAGCCGCCCCCCGGGACAGGGGGCCTACGAGCAGTACTTC. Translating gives CASSRPPGQGAYEQYF.

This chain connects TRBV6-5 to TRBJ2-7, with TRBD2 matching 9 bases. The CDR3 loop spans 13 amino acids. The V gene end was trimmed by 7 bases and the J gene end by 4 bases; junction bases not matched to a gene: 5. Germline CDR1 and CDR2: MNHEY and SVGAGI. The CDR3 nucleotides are TGTGCCAGCACGGCTAGCGGGATATACGAGCAGTACTTC. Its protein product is CASTASGIYEQYF.

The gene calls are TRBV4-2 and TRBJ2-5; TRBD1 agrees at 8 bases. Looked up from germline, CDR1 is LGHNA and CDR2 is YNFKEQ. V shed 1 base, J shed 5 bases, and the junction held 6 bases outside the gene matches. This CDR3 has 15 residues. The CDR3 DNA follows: TGTGCCAGCAGCCAAGCGCAGGGGGCAGCGGAGACCCAGTACTTC. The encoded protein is CASSQAQGAAETQYF.

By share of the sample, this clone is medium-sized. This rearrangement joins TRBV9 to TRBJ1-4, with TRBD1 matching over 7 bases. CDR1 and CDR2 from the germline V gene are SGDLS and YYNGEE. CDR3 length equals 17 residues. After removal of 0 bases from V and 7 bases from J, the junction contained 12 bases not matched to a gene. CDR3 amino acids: CASSVDPDQGVGEKLFF. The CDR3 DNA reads TGTGCCAGCAGCGTAGATCCGGACCAGGGGGTTGGTGAAAAACTGTTTTTT.

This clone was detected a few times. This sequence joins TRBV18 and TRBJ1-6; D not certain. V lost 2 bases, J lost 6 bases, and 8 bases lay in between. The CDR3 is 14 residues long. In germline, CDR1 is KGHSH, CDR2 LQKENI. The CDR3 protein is CASSPDQINSPLHF. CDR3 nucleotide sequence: TGTGCCAGCTCACCAGATCAGATTAATTCACCCCTCCACTTT.

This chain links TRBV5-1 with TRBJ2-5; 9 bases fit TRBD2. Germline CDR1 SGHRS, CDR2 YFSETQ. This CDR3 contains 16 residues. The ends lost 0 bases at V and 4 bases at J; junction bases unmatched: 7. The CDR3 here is CASSLGPAGGPETQYF. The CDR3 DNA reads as TGCGCCAGCAGCTTGGGCCCCGCGGGAGGGCCAGAGACCCAGTACTTC.

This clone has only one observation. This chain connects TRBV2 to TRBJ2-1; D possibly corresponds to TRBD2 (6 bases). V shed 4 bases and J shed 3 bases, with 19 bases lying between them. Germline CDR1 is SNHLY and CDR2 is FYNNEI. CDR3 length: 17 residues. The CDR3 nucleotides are TGTGCCAGCAGTGGTGGGCGAGGGCGGGATAGCTACAATGAGCAGTTCTTC. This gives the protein CASSGGRGRDSYNEQFF.

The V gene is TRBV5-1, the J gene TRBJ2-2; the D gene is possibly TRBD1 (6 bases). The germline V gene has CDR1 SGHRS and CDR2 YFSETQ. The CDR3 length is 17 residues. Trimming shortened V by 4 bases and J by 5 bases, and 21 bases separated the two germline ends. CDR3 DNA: TGCGCCAGCAGCCTAGAGAGTACAGGGATCCGAACCGGGGAGCTGTTTTTT. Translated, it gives CASSLESTGIRTGELFF. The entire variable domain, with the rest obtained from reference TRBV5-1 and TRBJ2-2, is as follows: KAGVTQTPRYLIKTRGQQVTLSCSPISGHRSVSWYQQTPGQGLQFLFEYFSETQRNKGNFPGRFSGRQFSNSRSEMNVSTLELGDSALYLCASSLESTGIRTGELFFGEGSRLTVL.

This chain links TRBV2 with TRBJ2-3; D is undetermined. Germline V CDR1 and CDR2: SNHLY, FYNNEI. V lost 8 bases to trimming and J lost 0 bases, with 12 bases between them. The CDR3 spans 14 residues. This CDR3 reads CASDGGTSTDTQYF. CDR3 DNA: TGTGCCAGCGACGGCGGCACTAGCACAGATACGCAGTATTTT.

The CDR3 protein is CATSRPGSGRYEQYF. The CDR3 bases are TGTGCCACCAGCAGGCCGGGTAGCGGGAGGTACGAGCAGTACTTC. The chain combines TRBV15 with TRBJ2-7; 10 bases align to TRBD2. The CDR3 loop spans 15 amino acids. CDR1 is LNHNV and CDR2 is YYDKDF in the germline V gene (reference sequence). With 3 bases clipped from V and 4 bases from J, the junction kept 6 bases outside the gene matches.

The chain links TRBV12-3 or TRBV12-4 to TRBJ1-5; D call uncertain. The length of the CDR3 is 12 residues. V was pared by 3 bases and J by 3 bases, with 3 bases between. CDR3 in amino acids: CASSFNNQPQHF. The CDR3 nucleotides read TGTGCCAGCAGTTTTAACAATCAGCCCCAGCATTTT.

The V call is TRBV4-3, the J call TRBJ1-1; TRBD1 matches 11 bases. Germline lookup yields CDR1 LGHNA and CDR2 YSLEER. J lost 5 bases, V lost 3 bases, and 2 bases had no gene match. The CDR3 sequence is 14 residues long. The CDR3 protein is CASSHGTGGTEAFF. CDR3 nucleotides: TGCGCCAGCAGCCATGGGACAGGGGGGACTGAAGCTTTCTTT.

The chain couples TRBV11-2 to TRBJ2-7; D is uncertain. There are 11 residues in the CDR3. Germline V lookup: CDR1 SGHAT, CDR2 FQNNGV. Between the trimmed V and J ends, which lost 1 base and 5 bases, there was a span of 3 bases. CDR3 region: CASSLVDEQYF. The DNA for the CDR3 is TGTGCCAGCAGCTTAGTCGACGAGCAGTACTTC.